The 13 T cell receptor beta chains reported below all come from one sample, sequenced in a study of graft-versus-host responses after intestinal transplantation. TCRdb keeps only in-frame clones here, not all; method: immunoSEQ multiplex PCR. The table includes tens of thousands of clones, about nine tenths detected once. Their target antigens are unknown. This specimen consisted of unstimulated CD4+ T cells sorted from spleen or lymph node cells, obtained before intestinal transplant. These receptor sequences come from a human donor who received an intestinal transplant.

The V and J genes are TRBV10-1 and TRBJ2-1; D is perhaps TRBD1 (5 bases). V gave up 0 bases and J gave up 8 bases, with 11 bases separating them. The germline V gene encodes CDR1 WNHNN and CDR2 SYGVQD (reference sequence). The CDR3 length is 14 residues. DNA for the CDR3: TGCGCCAGCAGTGAGTCGGGCAGGGAATATGAGCAGTTCTTC. Its translation is CASSESGREYEQFF.

The chain links TRBV30 to TRBJ1-4; 7 bases line up with TRBD1. Germline V CDR1 and CDR2: GTSNPN, SVGIG (reference sequence). V lost 4 bases, J lost 4 bases, and 9 bases stayed unmatched. The CDR3 covers 15 residues. Here the CDR3 reads CAWIPPGQLNEKLFF. The CDR3 region has the DNA TGTGCCTGGATCCCCCCGGGACAGCTTAATGAAAAACTGTTTTTT.

V usage is TRBV6-9 and J usage is TRBJ2-5; 11 bases are a match to TRBD1. The V and J ends lost 2 bases and 1 base, in that order; junction bases with no gene match: 3. CDR3 length: 16 residues. Germline CDR1 and CDR2: MNHGY and SVAAGI. The CDR3 sequence: CASSYPGQGAQETQYF. The CDR3 DNA is TGTGCCAGCAGTTATCCAGGACAGGGGGCCCAAGAGACCCAGTACTTC.

This clone was seen more than once but under ten times. V is TRBV2 and J is TRBJ2-3; perhaps TRBD1 as D (5 bases). Per germline, CDR1 SNHLY and CDR2 FYNNEI. This CDR3 has 14 amino acids. Trimming removed 6 bases at V and 0 bases at J, with 10 bases between. Here the CDR3 reads CASSYQGSTDTQYF. Here the CDR3 DNA reads TGTGCCAGCAGCTACCAGGGAAGCACAGATACGCAGTATTTT.

The chain links TRBV6-5 to TRBJ1-4; D possibly corresponds to TRBD1 (5 bases). The CDR3 has 15 residues. Trimming removed 0 bases from V and 3 bases from J, with 8 bases in between. Germline V gene data show CDR1 as MNHEY and CDR2 as SVGAGI. CDR3 sequence reads: CASSYSGEPNEKLFF. CDR3 in DNA: TGTGCCAGCAGTTACTCAGGGGAACCTAATGAAAAACTGTTTTTT.

V usage is TRBV30 and J usage is TRBJ2-5, with D maybe TRBD1 (5 bases). Germline CDR1 is GTSNPN and CDR2 is SVGIG (reference sequence). Trimming took off 0 bases at V and 5 bases at J, with 16 bases between the two ends. CDR3 length equals 15 residues. CDR3 residues: CAWSVLRGGLETQYF. For the CDR3, the DNA is TGTGCCTGGAGTGTACTTAGGGGTGGTTTGGAGACCCAGTACTTC.

DNA of the CDR3: TGTGCCAGCAGTAGGACTCCAGGAGTACCACCCCTCCACTTT. Amino acids: CASSRTPGVPPLHF. The gene calls are TRBV6-5 and TRBJ1-6, with unresolved D. Germline V CDR1 and CDR2: MNHEY, SVGAGI. The germline V and J ends were trimmed by 5 bases and 11 bases, with 16 bases remaining between them. The CDR3 sequence is 14 residues long.

The chain is built from TRBV7-2 and TRBJ1-2, with 8 bases matching TRBD1. Per the germline V gene, CDR1 is SGHTA and CDR2 is FQGNSA. The CDR3 runs to 15 residues. Unmatched junction bases numbered 4, after V lost 2 bases and J lost 2 bases. The CDR3 is CASSLSRGPNYGYTF. CDR3 nucleotide sequence: TGTGCCAGCAGCTTATCCAGGGGGCCCAACTATGGCTACACCTTC.

This sequence joins TRBV19 and TRBJ1-4; 8 bases align to TRBD1. The CDR3 contains 15 residues. Losses at the gene ends were 4 bases for V and 6 bases for J; bases not matched to a gene: 7. CDR1 and CDR2 (germline): LNHDA, SQIVND (reference sequence). CDR3 sequence reads: CASSNAGTGYEKLFF. CDR3 nucleotides: TGTGCCAGTAGTAATGCCGGGACAGGATATGAAAAACTGTTTTTT.

The chain recombines TRBV4-3 with TRBJ2-1; the match to TRBD1 covers 7 bases. J lost 0 bases, V lost 0 bases, and 8 bases had no gene match. This CDR3 has 18 residues. Germline V CDR1 and CDR2: LGHNA, YSLEER. CDR3 protein: CASSQDWGTASSYNEQFF. CDR3 bases: TGCGCCAGCAGCCAAGATTGGGGGACAGCAAGCTCCTACAATGAGCAGTTCTTC.

The chain uses TRBV6-1 and TRBJ1-6, with 7 bases that match TRBD1. This CDR3 contains 13 residues. J was trimmed by 11 bases and V by 5 bases; bases with no gene match: 6. Germline V gives CDR1 MNHNS, CDR2 SASEGT. CDR3 nucleotides: TGTGCCAGCAGTCCAACAGGGGCGACACCCCTCCACTTT. Translating it yields CASSPTGATPLHF.

J is TRBJ2-4 and V is TRBV28; 8 nucleotides match TRBD1. The CDR3 contains 13 residues. J was trimmed by 9 bases and V by 6 bases; bases with no gene match: 7. Per the germline V gene, CDR1 is MDHEN and CDR2 is SYDVKM. CDR3 sequence reads: CASRPQGVGIQYF. In DNA form, the CDR3 reads TGTGCCAGCAGACCACAGGGGGTGGGCATTCAGTACTTC.

The V gene is TRBV30, the J gene TRBJ1-2; 7 bases match TRBD1. This CDR3 is built from 13 residues. Germline CDR1 and CDR2: GTSNPN and SVGIG (reference sequence). V lost 3 bases and J lost 4; bases outside the gene matches: 5. The CDR3 nucleotides read TGTGCCTGGAGGCGGGACAGCCCCTATGGCTACACCTTC. This encodes CAWRRDSPYGYTF.